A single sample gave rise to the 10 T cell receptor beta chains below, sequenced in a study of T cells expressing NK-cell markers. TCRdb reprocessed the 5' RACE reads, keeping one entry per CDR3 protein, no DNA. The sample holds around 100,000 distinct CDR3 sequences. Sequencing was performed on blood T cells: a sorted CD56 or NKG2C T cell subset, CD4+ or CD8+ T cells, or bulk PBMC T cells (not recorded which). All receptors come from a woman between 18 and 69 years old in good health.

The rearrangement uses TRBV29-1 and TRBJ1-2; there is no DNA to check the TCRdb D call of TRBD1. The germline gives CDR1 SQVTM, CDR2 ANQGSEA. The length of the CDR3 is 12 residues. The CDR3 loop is CSVPRQGIGYTF.

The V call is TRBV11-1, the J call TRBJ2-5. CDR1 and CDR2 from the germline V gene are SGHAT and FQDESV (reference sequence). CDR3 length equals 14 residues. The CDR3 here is CASSSVSSQETQYF.

CDR3 amino acids: CASSDSLAGGELFF. The genes are TRBV6-4 and TRBJ2-2; TCRdb gives TRBD2 as the D gene, but with no DNA this cannot be confirmed. In germline, CDR1 is MRHNA, CDR2 SNTAGT. The CDR3 spans 14 residues.

CDR3 residues: CASSFGSTDTQYF. This chain connects TRBV7-9 to TRBJ2-3. Germline V gene data show CDR1 as SEHNR and CDR2 as FQNEAQ (reference sequence). The CDR3 consists of 13 residues. The full variable domain, its missing parts supplied by reference TRBV7-9 and TRBJ2-3, is DTGVSQNPRHKITKRGQNVTFRCDPISEHNRLYWYRQTLGQGPEFLTYFQNEAQLEKSRLLSDRFSAERPKGSFSTLEIQRTEQGDSAMYLCASSFGSTDTQYFGPGTRLTVL.

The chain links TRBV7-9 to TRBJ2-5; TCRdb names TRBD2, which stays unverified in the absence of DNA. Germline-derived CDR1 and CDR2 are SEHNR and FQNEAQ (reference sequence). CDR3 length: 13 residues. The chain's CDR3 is CASNFRAGETQYF.

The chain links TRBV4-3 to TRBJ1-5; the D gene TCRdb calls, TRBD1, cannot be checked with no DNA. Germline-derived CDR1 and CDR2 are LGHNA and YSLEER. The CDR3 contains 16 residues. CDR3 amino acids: CASSQSPGTANQPQHF.

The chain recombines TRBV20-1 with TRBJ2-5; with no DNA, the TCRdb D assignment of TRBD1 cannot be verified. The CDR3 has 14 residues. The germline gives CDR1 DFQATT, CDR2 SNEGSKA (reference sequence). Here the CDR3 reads CSARDGTGMETQYF.

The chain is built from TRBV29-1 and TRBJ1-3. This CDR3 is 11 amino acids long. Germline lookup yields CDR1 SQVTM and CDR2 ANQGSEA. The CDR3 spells CSVVTGNTIYF. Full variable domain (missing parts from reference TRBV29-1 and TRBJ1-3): SAVISQKPSRDICQRGTSLTIQCQVDSQVTMMFWYRQQPGQSLTLIATANQGSEATYESGFVIDKFPISRPNLTFSTLTVSNMSPEDSSIYLCSVVTGNTIYFGEGSWLTVV.

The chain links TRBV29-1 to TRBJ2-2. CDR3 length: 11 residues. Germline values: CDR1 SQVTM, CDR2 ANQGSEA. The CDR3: CSVDGAGELFF.

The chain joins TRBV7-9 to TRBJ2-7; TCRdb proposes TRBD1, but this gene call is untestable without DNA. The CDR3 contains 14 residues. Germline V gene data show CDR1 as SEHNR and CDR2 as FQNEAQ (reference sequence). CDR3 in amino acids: CASSPKTEIYEQYF.